The text below deals with one TCR beta chain. Clinical history reported by participants formed the basis on which cohorts were assigned. Cohort 3 recovery required two negative PCRs, clearance, or symptom resolution. The data originate from a study of blood T cell repertoires in COVID-19. Background on the study: Specimens from acute and convalescent COVID-19 originated in the United States, Italy and Spain. Nucleic acid was either cDNA or gDNA, and it came from T cells, B-cell-depleted T cells, or PBMCs.

Clones were sequenced by immunoSEQ multiplex PCR, and TCRdb holds only the in-frame ones, with some missing. Among about 220,000 clones listed, 82% were seen once. V dropped 1 base and J dropped 5; count of bases not matched to a gene: 8. Germline V lookup: CDR1 LGHDT, CDR2 YNNKEL (reference sequence). The CDR3 sequence is 15 residues long. The sequenced sample consisted of PBMCs or T cells enriched from blood (not recorded which). The chain couples TRBV3-1 (or the pseudogene TRBV3-2) to TRBJ2-7; TRBD2 matches 7 bases. The clonotype was recovered from a woman between 55 and 75 years old who had recovered from COVID-19. The CDR3 is CASSQGREGLDEQYF. CDR3 in DNA: TGTGCCAGCAGCCAAGGTAGGGAGGGCCTTGACGAGCAGTACTTC.